This T cell receptor (beta chain) was recovered during a study of blood T cell repertoires in COVID-19. The assay was immunoSEQ multiplex PCR, and TCRdb's table has in-frame clones only and misses some. In the table there are roughly 150,000 clones, about 78% of which are singletons. Sample: peripheral blood. The receptor was isolated from a man aged 60-69 years who had recovered from COVID-19.

CDR3 DNA sequence: TGTGCCAGCAGCCTCGGACAGGGAAGGTTTGAAAAACTGTTTTTT. Its translation: CASSLGQGRFEKLFF. V is TRBV7-9 and J is TRBJ1-4; 8 positions match TRBD1. V dropped 5 bases and J dropped 7; count of bases not matched to a gene: 9. From germline, CDR1 is SEHNR and CDR2 FQNEAQ (reference sequence). The length of the CDR3 is 15 residues.